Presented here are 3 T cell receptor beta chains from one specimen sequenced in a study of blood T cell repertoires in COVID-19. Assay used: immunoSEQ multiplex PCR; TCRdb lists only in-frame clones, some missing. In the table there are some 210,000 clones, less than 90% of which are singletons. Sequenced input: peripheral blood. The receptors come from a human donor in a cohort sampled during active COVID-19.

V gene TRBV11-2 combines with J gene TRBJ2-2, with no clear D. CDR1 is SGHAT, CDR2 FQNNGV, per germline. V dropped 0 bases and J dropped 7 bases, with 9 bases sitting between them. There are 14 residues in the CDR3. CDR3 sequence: CASSLDLASGELFF. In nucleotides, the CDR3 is TGTGCCAGCAGCTTAGATTTGGCCAGCGGGGAGCTGTTTTTT.

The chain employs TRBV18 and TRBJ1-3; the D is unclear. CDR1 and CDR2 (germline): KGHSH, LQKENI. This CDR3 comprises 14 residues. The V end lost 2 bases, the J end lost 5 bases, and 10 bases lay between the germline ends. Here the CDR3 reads CASSPMGSRNTIYF. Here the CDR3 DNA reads TGTGCCAGCTCACCAATGGGCAGTCGAAACACCATATATTTT.

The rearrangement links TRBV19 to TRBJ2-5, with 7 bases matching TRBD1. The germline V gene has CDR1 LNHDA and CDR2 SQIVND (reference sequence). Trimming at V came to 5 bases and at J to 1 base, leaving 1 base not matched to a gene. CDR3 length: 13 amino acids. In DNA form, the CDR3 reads TGTGCCAGTAGTCAGGGGGTCCAAGAGACCCAGTACTTC. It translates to CASSQGVQETQYF.